Listed below are T cell receptor beta chains from one sample, sequenced in a study of radiotherapy plus CTLA-4 blockade in lung cancer. Repertoires were generated with immunoSEQ multiplex PCR, while TCRdb's copy carries only in-frame clones and drops some. The table has 55,000 to 80,000 clones, around nine tenths seen once. This specimen consisted of peripheral blood, obtained from a patient treated with radiotherapy plus ipilimumab. The receptors were gathered from a human donor with non-small cell lung cancer that progressed on radiotherapy plus ipilimumab. The CDR3 runs from the conserved cysteine through the conserved F or W. The D gene is left open where the match is weak. Rows give clone size only sometimes, using once, few, many, or a class for an expanded clone.

>NA|TRBJ1-5|15|TRBV4-1|NA
TGCGCCAGCAGCCAAGATGCTGGGTGGGATCAGCCCCAGCATTTT
CASSQDAGWDQPQHF
>TRBD2|TRBJ2-2|18|TRBV7-3|NA
TGTGCCAGCAGCTTAAACCCGGGACTAGCGGGAGAGTACGGGGAGCTGTTTTTT
CASSLNPGLAGEYGELFF
>NA|TRBJ2-3|13|TRBV5-6|NA
TGTGCCAGCAGCTCCATTTCCACAGATACGCAGTATTTT
CASSSISTDTQYF
>TRBD2|TRBJ2-3|16|TRBV7-2|NA
TGTGCCAGCAGCTTAGGCCAGCGGGAGAGCACAGATACGCAGTATTTT
CASSLGQRESTDTQYF
>NA|TRBJ2-3|14|TRBV5-6|once
TGTGCCAGCAGCTTGGGGAGCGACCCAGATACGCAGTATTTT
CASSLGSDPDTQYF
>TRBD2|TRBJ2-1|15|TRBV7-2|NA
TGTGCCAGCAGCCGATCATGGACTAGCTGGTATGAGCAGTTCTTC
CASSRSWTSWYEQFF
>TRBD2|TRBJ2-3|17|TRBV6-1|NA
TGTGCCAGCAGTGAAGCACCACTAGCGGGAGCGGCAGATACGCAGTATTTT
CASSEAPLAGAADTQYF
>TRBD1|TRBJ2-7|16|TRBV4-1|NA
TGCGCCAGCAGCCAAGTTCCTGACAGGGGGGCCTACGAGCAGTACTTC
CASSQVPDRGAYEQYF
>TRBD2|TRBJ2-7|18|TRBV6-1|NA
TGTGCCAGCAGCGAACAGAGAACGGGACTAGGGATGTCCTACGAGCAGTACTTC
CASSEQRTGLGMSYEQYF
>NA|TRBJ2-2|13|TRBV1|NA
TGCACCAGCAGCCTCCCCCACACCGGGGAGCTGTTTTTT
CTSSLPHTGELFF
>NA|TRBJ1-1|13|TRBV11-2|NA
TGTGCCAGCAGCGCCCGGGGTGACGCTGAAGCTTTCTTT
CASSARGDAEAFF
>NA|TRBJ1-5|16|TRBV6-4|NA
TGTGCCAGCAGTGAGGCGTCAGGACGTAGCAATCAGCCCCAGCATTTT
CASSEASGRSNQPQHF
>TRBD2|TRBJ2-7|15|TRBV5-1|once
TGCGCCAGCAGCTCCGGGACTAGCGGGAGAGGCGAGCAGTACTTC
CASSSGTSGRGEQYF
>TRBD1|TRBJ1-1|17|TRBV5-1|once
TGCGCCAGCAGCTTTGGGGCGGTGGGGACAGAGAACACTGAAGCTTTCTTT
CASSFGAVGTENTEAFF
>NA|TRBJ2-1|11|TRBV2|NA
TGTGCCAGCAGTGAGGCGGCTGAGCAGTTCTTC
CASSEAAEQFF
>TRBD2|TRBJ2-3|16|TRBV11-2|NA
TGTGCCAGCAGCCCAATAGTAGCGGGAGCGACAGATACGCAGTATTTT
CASSPIVAGATDTQYF
>TRBD2|TRBJ2-5|16|TRBV5-4|NA
TGTGCCAGCAGCATTCGACTAGCGGGAGATGGAGAGACCCAGTACTTC
CASSIRLAGDGETQYF
>NA|TRBJ1-2|13|TRBV19|NA
TGTGCCAGTAGGATGGCAGGGCCTTATGGCTACACCTTC
CASRMAGPYGYTF
>NA|TRBJ2-1|17|TRBV19|NA
TGTGCCAGTAGGAGACCTTCGAGCCCCACACAATACAATGAGCAGTTCTTC
CASRRPSSPTQYNEQFF
>NA|TRBJ1-1|12|TRBV2|few
TGTGCCAGCCGGGAGGGGAGCACTGAAGCTTTCTTT
CASREGSTEAFF
>TRBD2|TRBJ2-1|16|TRBV19|NA
TGTGCCAGTAGTACCCCCGGAGCGGGAGCCTACAATGAGCAGTTCTTC
CASSTPGAGAYNEQFF
>NA|TRBJ1-2|15|TRBV4-1|NA
TGCGCCAGCAGCCAAGAAGGGAGTGGGCACTATGGCTACACCTTC
CASSQEGSGHYGYTF
>NA|TRBJ2-3|15|TRBV5-8|NA
TGTGCCAGCAGCTTGGACCGATTACCCACAGATACGCAGTATTTT
CASSLDRLPTDTQYF
>NA|TRBJ2-5|15|TRBV9|NA
TGTGCCAGCAGCGTAGATGGAACAGCCCAAGAGACCCAGTACTTC
CASSVDGTAQETQYF
>NA|TRBJ1-4|15|TRBV5-4|NA
TGTGCCAGCAGCAGTGGACATCCAACTAATGAAAAACTGTTTTTT
CASSSGHPTNEKLFF
>TRBD2|TRBJ2-3|15|TRBV19|NA
TGTGCCAGTAGCATTAGCGGGAGGGGGACAGATACGCAGTATTTT
CASSISGRGTDTQYF
>NA|TRBJ1-3|12|TRBV2|NA
TGTGCCAGCAGTCCCCCTGGAAACACCATATATTTT
CASSPPGNTIYF
>NA|TRBJ1-4|14|TRBV6-1|NA
TGTGCCAGCAGGGCCGGGGGACCGGATGAAAAACTGTTTTTT
CASRAGGPDEKLFF
>NA|TRBJ1-4|15|TRBV11-2|NA
TGTGCCAGCAGCTTAGATGAGGGTAGTAATGAAAAACTGTTTTTT
CASSLDEGSNEKLFF
>NA|TRBJ1-3|16|TRBV6-6|few
TGTGCCAGCAGTTCGCAGGGTAGGACGGGTGGAAACACCATATATTTT
CASSSQGRTGGNTIYF
>NA|TRBJ2-7|12|TRBV5-4|once
TGTGCCAGCAGCTTGGATGGCTACGAGCAGTACTTC
CASSLDGYEQYF
>NA|TRBJ1-5|16|TRBV11-2|NA
TGTGCCAGCAGCTTAGGTCAGCTTGGCGGCAATCAGCCCCAGCATTTT
CASSLGQLGGNQPQHF
>NA|TRBJ2-2|16|TRBV6-1|NA
TGTGCCAGCAGTGAAGAGATGGGTCAAAACACCGGGGAGCTGTTTTTT
CASSEEMGQNTGELFF
>NA|TRBJ2-5|13|TRBV27|NA
TGTGCCCAAACTGTAGGTTACCAAGAGACCCAGTACTTC
CAQTVGYQETQYF
>NA|TRBJ2-7|13|TRBV19|NA
TGTGCCAGTAGTATGGCAGGCAACTACGAGCAGTACTTC
CASSMAGNYEQYF
>NA|TRBJ1-4|14|TRBV6-1|NA
TGTGCCACCTTCCGGGGGGCCACTAATGAAAAACTGTTTTTT
CATFRGATNEKLFF
>TRBD2|TRBJ2-3|17|TRBV15|NA
TGTGCCACCAGCAAGAGCCGAGCGGGAGGGGGCACAGATACGCAGTATTTT
CATSKSRAGGGTDTQYF
>NA|TRBJ1-2|15|TRBV7-9|NA
TGTGCCAGCAGCTCTACCCGGGACAATAACTATGGCTACACCTTC
CASSSTRDNNYGYTF
>NA|TRBJ1-1|13|TRBV10-3|NA
TGTGCCATCAGTGGGACACTGAACACTGAAGCTTTCTTT
CAISGTLNTEAFF
>NA|TRBJ2-1|14|TRBV15|NA
TGTGCCACCAGCAGAGATAGCGGATGGAATGAGCAGTTCTTC
CATSRDSGWNEQFF
>NA|TRBJ1-4|14|TRBV11-1|NA
TGTGCCAGCAGCCTCGGGGGGAGTGGTGAAAAACTGTTTTTT
CASSLGGSGEKLFF
>TRBD2|TRBJ2-1|14|TRBV11-3|NA
TGTGCCAGCAGCCGAGGACTAGCGACCAATGAGCAGTTCTTC
CASSRGLATNEQFF
>NA|TRBJ2-3|14|TRBV7-6|NA
TGTGCCAGCAGCTCCAGGACTAGCACAGATACGCAGTATTTT
CASSSRTSTDTQYF
>NA|TRBJ2-1|16|TRBV27|NA
TGTGCCAGCAGTGTAATGGGGGGAATTCGAGGCAATGAGCAGTTCTTC
CASSVMGGIRGNEQFF
>TRBD1|TRBJ2-7|16|TRBV7-8|NA
TGTGCCAGCAGCTTATCGGACAGGGGGAGCTCCTACGAGCAGTACTTC
CASSLSDRGSSYEQYF
>NA|TRBJ1-1|16|TRBV2|NA
TGTGCCAGCAGGAAAGTCGGACAAGGGAGGGACACTGAAGCTTTCTTT
CASRKVGQGRDTEAFF
>TRBD1|TRBJ2-3|14|TRBV28|NA
TGTGCCAGTAAGACAGGGGTGGTGACAGATACGCAGTATTTT
CASKTGVVTDTQYF
>NA|TRBJ1-4|15|TRBV13|NA
TGTGCCAGCAGCTTATTGGGGGATCTTAATGAAAAACTGTTTTTT
CASSLLGDLNEKLFF